This entry concerns a single TCR beta chain. A Seattle source enrolled patients during active infection and followed them longitudinally. The record originates from a study of blood T cell repertoires in COVID-19. About the research overall: Acute and convalescent COVID-19 specimens originated in the United States, Italy and Spain. T cells, B-cell-depleted T cells, or PBMCs supplied cDNA or gDNA.

Trimming removed 11 bases at V and 6 bases at J, with 14 bases between. CDR3 length equals 12 residues. Germline CDR1 reads LNHDA; CDR2 reads SQIVND (reference sequence). Assay: immunoSEQ multiplex PCR; the TCRdb copy retains only in-frame clones and omits some. The sample consists of around 160,000 clones, about 83% of them appearing once. Material: peripheral blood. The gene calls are TRBV19 and TRBJ1-5, with a possible D match to TRBD1 (6 bases). This TCR was sampled from an older woman with COVID-19, enrolled during active disease. CDR3 bases: TGTGCCGCCCTGGGGGGGGCTCAGCCCCAGCATTTT. Translated: CAALGGAQPQHF. The full variable domain, rest sourced from reference TRBV19 and TRBJ1-5, is DGGITQSPKYLFRKEGQNVTLSCEQNLNHDAMYWYRQDPGQGLRLIYYSQIVNDFQKGDIAEGYSVSREKKESFPLTVTSAQKNPTAFYLCAALGGAQPQHFGDGTRLSIL.